This TCR beta chain was recorded in a study of technical replicates of blood from four donors. The V and J ends lost 5 bases and 1 base, in that order; junction bases with no gene match: 10. There are 17 residues in the CDR3. Germline V gene sequence: CDR1 SGHAT, CDR2 FQNNGV. Data came from immunoSEQ multiplex PCR; TCRdb stores just in-frame clones and leaves some out. Found here are some 17,000 clones, roughly 87% of them singletons; the top ten hold approximately 12%. This clonotype was obtained from a human donor in good health. Sequenced: PBMCs. The chain joins TRBV11-2 to TRBJ2-7, with 11 positions matching TRBD2. As DNA, the CDR3 is TGTGCCAGCAGCACATGGAGGACTAGCGGGCAATCCTACGAGCAGTACTTC. Translation gives CASSTWRTSGQSYEQYF.